The 7 T cell receptor beta chains given below trace back to one sample, sequenced in a study of cytomegalovirus exposure and HLA in healthy donors. Researchers ran the PCR with 60 Vbeta and 13 Jbeta primers. Clones were read by immunoSEQ multiplex PCR, and TCRdb kept only the in-frame ones, dropping some. The listing contains about 170,000 clones. The sequenced material came from PBMCs. The source is a young woman in good health and CMV-seropositive.

V usage is TRBV28 and J usage is TRBJ2-3; D ambiguous. The V end lost 3 bases, the J end lost 5 bases, and 9 bases lay between the germline ends. The CDR3 contains 13 residues. The V gene's germline CDR1 is MDHEN and CDR2 SYDVKM. The CDR3 reads CASSLGYKDTQYF. The CDR3 nucleotides read TGTGCCAGCAGTTTGGGCTACAAAGATACGCAGTATTTT.

The chain links TRBV7-9 to TRBJ2-1; 11 bases match TRBD1. The CDR3 runs to 15 residues. Unmatched junction bases numbered 3, after V lost 5 bases and J lost 3 bases. Germline V gene lookup returns CDR1 SEHNR and CDR2 FQNEAQ (reference sequence). CDR3 sequence (DNA): TGTGCCAGCAGCCCAGGGACAGGGGGCTACAATGAGCAGTTCTTC. Amino acids: CASSPGTGGYNEQFF.

V usage is TRBV6-1 and J usage is TRBJ1-2, with 7 bases that match TRBD1. The CDR3 runs to 13 residues. V trimming: 5 bases; J trimming: 3 bases; junction bases outside the gene matches: 3. The germline gives CDR1 MNHNS, CDR2 SASEGT. This chain's CDR3 is CASSQGGYYGYTF. The CDR3, as DNA: TGTGCCAGCAGTCAGGGGGGATACTATGGCTACACCTTC.

This chain connects TRBV5-4 to TRBJ1-4; a weak D match, TRBD1 (6 bases). CDR1 and CDR2 from the germline V gene are SGHNT and YYREEE (reference sequence). The V and J ends lost 4 bases and 3 bases respectively, with 16 bases between them. The CDR3 is 16 residues long. CDR3 sequence reads: CASSELPDRANEKLFF. As DNA, the CDR3 is TGTGCCAGCAGCGAACTCCCGGACAGAGCTAATGAAAAACTGTTTTTT. Full variable domain (rest looked up from reference TRBV5-4 and TRBJ1-4): ETGVTQSPTHLIKTRGQQVTLRCSSQSGHNTVSWYQQALGQGPQFIFQYYREEENGRGNFPPRFSGLQFPNYSSELNVNALELDDSALYLCASSELPDRANEKLFFGSGTQLSVL.

The CDR3 DNA follows: TGTGCCAGCAGAGCTAGCGGGAGTGATACCGGGGAGCTGTTTTTT. Residues: CASRASGSDTGELFF. The chain is built from TRBV25-1 and TRBJ2-2; 10 bases are shared with TRBD2. CDR3 size: 15 residues. Germline-derived CDR1 and CDR2 are MGHDK and SYGVNS. The V and J ends lost 6 bases and 5 bases, in that order; junction bases with no gene match: 6.

The CDR3 spells CASSTSGGGSYEQYF. CDR3 in DNA: TGTGCCAGCAGCACCTCGGGCGGGGGGTCATACGAGCAGTACTTC. The J gene is TRBJ2-7, the V gene TRBV2; TRBD2 aligns across 8 bases. J lost 4 bases, V lost 6 bases, and 11 bases had no gene match. Germline loops: CDR1 SNHLY, CDR2 FYNNEI. The CDR3 is made up of 15 amino acids.

CDR3 in amino acids: CASSERGTGGSGYTF. The CDR3 region has the DNA TGTGCCAGCAGCGAAAGGGGGACAGGGGGAAGTGGCTACACCTTC. The chain links TRBV2 to TRBJ1-2; 11 positions agree with TRBD1. The CDR3 extends over 15 amino acids. Per germline, CDR1 SNHLY and CDR2 FYNNEI. Trimming at V came to 6 bases and at J to 7 bases, leaving 10 bases not matched to a gene.